The 25 T cell receptor beta chains below were found in one sample sequenced in a study of blood T cells in healthy people across ages. Sample-barcoded 5' priming and a J-beta primer mix drove a second PCR of about 6 to 12 cycles. TCRdb re-called the 5' RACE reads with MiXCR, one entry per CDR3 protein. The sample holds around 1.5 million distinct CDR3 sequences, about 35% seen once. Sequences were obtained from blood. These TCRs come from a woman under 40 in good health.

The chain is built from TRBV4-1 and TRBJ2-7; D remains unclear. Trimming pared 8 bases from V and 9 bases from J, leaving 14 bases between. CDR3 length equals 11 residues. In germline, CDR1 is MGHRA, CDR2 YSYEKL. CDR3 amino acids: CASGPWAVQYF. The CDR3 nucleotides are TGCGCCAGCGGCCCTTGGGCGGTGCAGTACTTC.

This clonotype was observed a single time. The junction departs from germline at one end; a sequencing error may be responsible. The rearrangement joins TRBV7-9 to TRBJ1-5; perhaps TRBD1 as D (6 bases). This CDR3 region has 12 residues. The germline V gene has CDR1 SEHNR and CDR2 FQNEAQ (reference sequence). This CDR3 reads CACSETGNPQHF. The CDR3, as DNA: TGTGCCTGCAGCGAAACAGGGAACCCCCAGCATTTT.

Turning to this clonotype: The junction shows a germline mismatch at one end, possibly a read error. The genes are TRBV28 and TRBJ1-1, with 9 bases identical to TRBD1. Germline V gives CDR1 MDHEN, CDR2 SYDVKM. The CDR3 contains 15 residues. CDR3 in DNA: TGTGCCGGCAGCGGGACAGGGATTATGAACACTGAAGCTTTCTTT. Translated, it gives CAGSGTGIMNTEAFF.

This chain connects TRBV20-1 to TRBJ1-2; 8 bases line up with TRBD1. Trimming cost V 5 bases and J 6 bases; bases outside gene matches: 11. The CDR3 is 14 amino acids. The germline V gene has CDR1 DFQATT and CDR2 SNEGSKA (reference sequence). The CDR3 region is CSAVRAGGGNGYTF. The CDR3 DNA sequence: TGCAGTGCTGTTCGGGCAGGGGGCGGCAATGGCTACACCTTC.

This clonotype was seen more than once but under ten times. V and J are TRBV6-1 and TRBJ1-2; 11 positions match TRBD1. The germline CDR1 and CDR2 sequences are MNHNS and SASEGT. The CDR3 contains 16 residues. V lost 3 bases to trimming and J lost 5 bases; unmatched junction nucleotides: 8. The CDR3 nucleotides are TGTGCCAGCAGTGACCCTCAGGGACAGGGGGTATATGGCTACACCTTC. It encodes CASSDPQGQGVYGYTF.

The sample holds a few counts of this clonotype. This sequence joins TRBV20-1 and TRBJ1-5, with a weak D call TRBD1 (6 bases). The CDR3 is made up of 15 amino acids. Germline CDR1 reads DFQATT; CDR2 reads SNEGSKA (reference sequence). V shed 3 bases and J shed 3 bases, with 15 bases lying between them. The CDR3 loop reads CSARKQGSNNQPQHF. The CDR3 nucleotides read TGCAGTGCTAGGAAACAGGGTTCGAACAATCAGCCCCAGCATTTT.

The table lists this clonotype with a few counts. V gene TRBV3-1 combines with J gene TRBJ2-7, with 11 bases aligning to TRBD2. The V and J ends lost 6 bases and 5 bases, in that order; junction bases with no gene match: 9. The length of the CDR3 is 15 residues. Per the germline V gene, CDR1 is LGHDT and CDR2 is YNNKEL (reference sequence). This CDR3 reads CASSFSGRAGNEQYF. In DNA form, the CDR3 reads TGTGCCAGCAGTTTTAGCGGGAGGGCCGGGAACGAGCAGTACTTC.

In regard to this clonotype: A clone one base away is much larger, so this may be a read error. The chain is built from TRBV29-1 and TRBJ2-3; the D gene is possibly TRBD1 (6 bases). The CDR3 has 12 residues. The germline V gene encodes CDR1 SQVTM and CDR2 ANQGSEA. V shed 7 bases and J shed 9 bases, with 17 bases lying between them. The CDR3 coding sequence is TGCAGCGCTGAGGTGGGACACCACACGCAGTATTTT. As protein: CSAEVGHHTQYF.

This clonotype was counted a few times. V usage is TRBV20-1 and J usage is TRBJ2-5; tentatively, D is TRBD1 (6 bases). The DNA end favors TRBJ2-7, so the J call may be wrong. The CDR3 runs 13 residues. Germline-derived CDR1 and CDR2 are DFQATT and SNEGSKA (reference sequence). In nucleotides, the CDR3 is TGCAGTGCCTTCCGGGACAAGATATACGAGCAGTACTTC. Translating it yields CSAFRDKIYEQYF.

The rearrangement links TRBV10-3 to TRBJ2-7; tentative D call: TRBD2 (6 bases). Germline values: CDR1 ENHRY, CDR2 SYGVKD. V was clipped by 4 bases and J by 2 bases, with 18 bases between them. The CDR3 has 16 amino acids. CDR3 nucleotides: TGTGCCATCAGTGGAACGGGAGTAACCCTCACCTACGAGCAGTACTTC. As protein: CAISGTGVTLTYEQYF.

The genes are TRBV4-2 and TRBJ2-1; 8 positions match TRBD2. Germline lookup yields CDR1 LGHNA and CDR2 YNFKEQ. The CDR3 spans 16 residues. J was trimmed by 6 bases and V by 4 bases; bases with no gene match: 11. The CDR3 nucleotides are TGTGCCAGCAGCCGCCAAGGAGCGGGAGATCTCAATGAGCAGTTCTTC. This encodes CASSRQGAGDLNEQFF.

This clonotype was found a few times. This rearrangement joins TRBV7-9 to TRBJ2-5; possibly TRBD1 for D (5 bases). V was clipped by 2 bases and J by 2 bases, with 12 bases between them. CDR3 length: 15 amino acids. Germline CDR1 SEHNR, CDR2 FQNEAQ (reference sequence). The chain's CDR3 is CASSLQTRTQETQYF. In DNA form, the CDR3 reads TGTGCCAGCAGCTTACAGACCAGGACACAAGAGACCCAGTACTTC.

This clonotype has more than one count but fewer than ten. The rearrangement uses TRBV5-1 and TRBJ2-5; TRBD2 agrees at 9 bases. CDR3 size: 15 residues. Germline CDR1 SGHRS, CDR2 YFSETQ. The V gene end was trimmed by 0 bases and the J gene end by 4 bases; junction bases not matched to a gene: 4. In nucleotides, the CDR3 is TGCGCCAGCAGCTTGGGACTAGCGGTTATAGAGACCCAGTACTTC. Its protein product is CASSLGLAVIETQYF.

In regard to this clonotype: A read error is the likely source, as a far larger clone sits one nucleotide away. V usage is TRBV29-1 and J usage is TRBJ2-3; D might be TRBD1 (5 bases). This CDR3 has 12 residues. Trimming stripped 6 bases from V and 3 bases from J, with 10 bases between. Per germline, CDR1 SQVTM and CDR2 ANQGSEA. CDR3 loop: CSVEQETDTQYF. CDR3 coding DNA: TGCAGCGTCGAACAGGAGACAGATACGCAGTATTTT.

J is TRBJ2-2 and V is TRBV9; D ambiguous. Looked up from germline, CDR1 is SGDLS and CDR2 is YYNGEE. V lost 4 bases and J lost 3, with 10 bases in between. The CDR3 has 14 residues. In nucleotides, the CDR3 is TGTGCCAGCAGCCCGATACGCTACACCGGGGAGCTGTTTTTT. Translation gives CASSPIRYTGELFF.

V gene TRBV20-1 combines with J gene TRBJ2-1; 9 positions agree with TRBD2. From germline, CDR1 is DFQATT and CDR2 SNEGSKA (reference sequence). There are 16 residues in the CDR3. The trim removed 1 base at V and 10 bases at J, leaving 14 bases unmatched. The CDR3 bases are TGCAGTGCTAGAGCGACTAGCGGTACTTATACAATAGAGCAGTTCTTC. Protein product: CSARATSGTYTIEQFF.

V gene TRBV9 combines with J gene TRBJ2-1; no clear D. CDR1 is SGDLS and CDR2 is YYNGEE in the germline V gene. Trimming removed 9 bases at V and 9 bases at J, with 19 bases between. CDR3 size: 13 residues. This CDR3 reads CATRASSVGEQFF. The CDR3 nucleotides read TGTGCCACCCGGGCCTCATCAGTGGGTGAGCAGTTCTTC.

In the case of this clonotype: Germline is not matched at one junction end, which may reflect a read error. CDR3 amino acids: CTSSPRPGQGGGGYTF. The CDR3 DNA is TGCACCAGCTCCCCTCGACCGGGACAGGGGGGAGGTGGCTACACCTTC. V gene TRBV4-1 combines with J gene TRBJ1-2, with 11 bases lining up with TRBD1. Germline CDR1 reads MGHRA; CDR2 reads YSYEKL. The CDR3 loop spans 16 amino acids.

In its sample, this clonotype was seen many times. This chain joins TRBV13 and TRBJ1-2, with a tentative D call TRBD1 (6 bases). Germline CDR1 PRHDT, CDR2 FYEKMQ (reference sequence). This CDR3 is built from 15 residues. V lost 5 bases, J lost 2 bases, and 15 bases lay in between. The CDR3 reads CASSLRSGANYGYTF. For the CDR3, the DNA is TGTGCCAGCAGCCTCCGGTCAGGGGCGAACTATGGCTACACCTTC.

This chain links TRBV28 with TRBJ2-7, with 10 bases that match TRBD2. V lost 1 base and J lost 3; bases outside the gene matches: 6. The CDR3 runs 16 residues. CDR1 is MDHEN and CDR2 is SYDVKM in the germline V gene. This CDR3 reads CASSLFRASGGYEQYF. The DNA of the CDR3 is TGTGCCAGCAGTTTATTCCGGGCTAGCGGGGGCTACGAGCAGTACTTC. Full variable domain (rest looked up from reference TRBV28 and TRBJ2-7): DVKVTQSSRYLVKRTGEKVFLECVQDMDHENMFWYRQDPGLGLRLIYFSYDVKMKEKGDIPEGYSVSREKKERFSLILESASTNQTSMYLCASSLFRASGGYEQYFGPGTRLTVT.

This clonotype was found a few times. V is TRBV6-6 and J is TRBJ2-3, with D perhaps given as TRBD1 or TRBD2 (5 bases each). The germline V gene encodes CDR1 MNHNY and CDR2 SVGAGI (reference sequence). The CDR3 sequence is 15 residues long. V lost 2 bases, J lost 2 bases, and 11 bases lay in between. In DNA form, the CDR3 reads TGTGCCAGCAGTTACGGGGGACCCCACACAGATACGCAGTATTTT. This sequence encodes CASSYGGPHTDTQYF.

With regard to this clonotype: A much larger clone lies a single base off, so this may be a read error. The rearrangement links TRBV29-1 to TRBJ2-4; D remains ambiguous. This CDR3 has 11 amino acids. V lost 4 bases and J 13 bases, leaving 14 bases between the germline ends. CDR1 and CDR2 from the germline V gene are SQVTM and ANQGSEA. The CDR3 sequence is CSVGEVYVQYF. Here the CDR3 DNA reads TGCAGCGTTGGTGAGGTTTACGTGCAGTACTTC. Complete variable domain (other parts from reference TRBV29-1 and TRBJ2-4): SAVISQKPSRDICQRGTSLTIQCQVDSQVTMMFWYRQQPGQSLTLIATANQGSEATYESGFVIDKFPISRPNLTFSTLTVSNMSPEDSSIYLCSVGEVYVQYFGAGTRLSVL.

The chain carries TRBV10-2 and TRBJ1-2; the D is unclear. The CDR3 extends over 14 amino acids. Germline assignment: CDR1 WSHSY and CDR2 SAAADI. Trimming pared 3 bases from V and 4 bases from J, leaving 12 bases between. Here the CDR3 reads CASSETEPGYGYTF. In nucleotides, the CDR3 is TGCGCCAGCAGTGAAACAGAACCCGGCTATGGCTACACCTTC.

This clonotype occurred a few times. V usage is TRBV6-1 and J usage is TRBJ2-3, with 9 bases lining up with TRBD1. CDR1 is MNHNS, CDR2 SASEGT, per germline. The length of the CDR3 is 14 residues. Losses at the gene ends were 4 bases for V and 9 bases for J; bases not matched to a gene: 8. The CDR3 protein is CASSGGTGRGTQYF. DNA for the CDR3: TGTGCCAGCAGTGGGGGGACAGGGCGAGGCACGCAGTATTTT.

This clonotype turned up a few times. V gene TRBV6-2 or TRBV6-3 combines with J gene TRBJ1-2; D is perhaps TRBD1 (5 bases). V lost 4 bases and J 13 bases, leaving 19 bases between the germline ends. CDR1 and CDR2 from the germline V gene are MNHEY and SVGEGT. This CDR3 has 13 residues. CDR3 sequence (DNA): TGTGCCAGCAGTTCAGCGGGGGTTAGGCCCAGCACCTTC. Translating gives CASSSAGVRPSTF.